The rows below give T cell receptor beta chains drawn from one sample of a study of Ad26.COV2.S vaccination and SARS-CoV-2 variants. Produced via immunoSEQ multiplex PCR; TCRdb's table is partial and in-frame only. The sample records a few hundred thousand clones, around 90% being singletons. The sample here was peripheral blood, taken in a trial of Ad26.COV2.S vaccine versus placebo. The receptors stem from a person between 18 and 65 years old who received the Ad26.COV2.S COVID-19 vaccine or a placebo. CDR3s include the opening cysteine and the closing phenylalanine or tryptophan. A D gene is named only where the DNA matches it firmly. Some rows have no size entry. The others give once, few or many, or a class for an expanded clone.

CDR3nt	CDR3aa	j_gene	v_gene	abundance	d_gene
TGTGCCACCAGTGACCACGACAGGGTGACCTACAATGAGCAGTTCTTC	CATSDHDRVTYNEQFF	TRBJ2-1	TRBV24-1	NA	TRBD1
TGCGCCAGCAGCTTGGCCGGTGCACAGAGAACCGGGGAGCTGTTTTTT	CASSLAGAQRTGELFF	TRBJ2-2	TRBV5-1	NA	NA
TGTGCCAGCAGTCCAAGGATCTTACAGAACTATGGCTACACCTTC	CASSPRILQNYGYTF	TRBJ1-2	TRBV27	few	NA
TGTGCCAGCAGCTTAACGGGATCCTCCTACGAGCAGTACTTC	CASSLTGSSYEQYF	TRBJ2-7	TRBV11-2	NA	NA
TGTGCCAGCAGCCTCACCGGGACTAGCGGCCGAAGGCGCTACAATGAGCAGTTCTTC	CASSLTGTSGRRRYNEQFF	TRBJ2-1	TRBV7-2	NA	TRBD2
TGTGCCAGCAGCACATGGGACAGGGGGTATGGCTACACCTTC	CASSTWDRGYGYTF	TRBJ1-2	TRBV7-2	NA	TRBD1
TGTGCCAGCAGCCCCCAAGGCCGACAGAAGAGCACAGATACGCAGTATTTT	CASSPQGRQKSTDTQYF	TRBJ2-3	TRBV5-4	NA	NA
TGTGCCAGCACTTTTTTGGGGGGATTTGAGACCCAGTACTTC	CASTFLGGFETQYF	TRBJ2-5	TRBV28	NA	NA
TGTGCCAGCAGCCGACAGGGCGGGAGCACTGAAGCTTTCTTT	CASSRQGGSTEAFF	TRBJ1-1	TRBV5-4	once	TRBD1
TGTGCCAGCTCTATACAGCGGGATTACAATGAGCAGTTCTTC	CASSIQRDYNEQFF	TRBJ2-1	TRBV25-1	NA	TRBD2
TGTGCCACCAGCAGAGATAGGGGCAGGGGGATTGGGGGCTACACCTTC	CATSRDRGRGIGGYTF	TRBJ1-2	TRBV15	once	TRBD1
TGTGCCAGCAGGCCGGCAGGGGAAAATACTCCCACGGATCAGCCCCAGCATTTT	CASRPAGENTPTDQPQHF	TRBJ1-5	TRBV2	NA	NA
TGTGCCAGCAGCTTAGGATCTAGGGGTGGATACGAGCAGTACTTC	CASSLGSRGGYEQYF	TRBJ2-7	TRBV7-2	NA	NA
TGTGCCAGCAGCTTAGGTCTAGCGGGAGGGCGCTCCTACAATGAGCAGTTCTTC	CASSLGLAGGRSYNEQFF	TRBJ2-1	TRBV7-2	NA	TRBD2
TGTGCCAGCAGTGAAGTAAAGGGGGGGGGCTACGAGCAGTACTTC	CASSEVKGGGYEQYF	TRBJ2-7	TRBV6-1	NA	NA
TGTGCCAGCAAAATAGAGAACACTGAAGCTTTCTTT	CASKIENTEAFF	TRBJ1-1	TRBV2	NA	NA
TGTGCCAGCAGCTTTGACAGATCTAACTATGGCTACACCTTC	CASSFDRSNYGYTF	TRBJ1-2	TRBV7-2	NA	NA
TGTGCCAGCAGCTTAGATAGCTTGGGACAGGGAGACGAGCAGTACTTC	CASSLDSLGQGDEQYF	TRBJ2-7	TRBV7-9	NA	TRBD1